The next 14 T cell receptor beta chains were all read from a single sample in a study of T cells after yellow fever vaccination. TCRdb redid the calling of the 5' RACE reads with MiXCR, one entry per CDR3 protein. The sample lists about 400,000 distinct CDR3 sequences; 11% were seen once. The material sequenced was PBMCs, taken on the day of the first yellow fever vaccination. Every receptor here comes from a man aged 18 to 30 who received the YFV17D yellow fever vaccine.

Only a few counts were recorded for this clonotype. In nucleotides, the CDR3 is TGTGCCAGCAGCGTCGACGTGTACAATGAGCAGTTCTTC. Protein: CASSVDVYNEQFF. This rearrangement joins TRBV11-2 to TRBJ2-1; D remains ambiguous. With 5 bases removed from V and 4 bases from J, the gap between germline ends came to 9 bases. Germline lookup yields CDR1 SGHAT and CDR2 FQNNGV. This CDR3 is 13 amino acids long.

This clonotype appeared a few times. The chain joins TRBV7-2 to TRBJ2-6, with D unresolved. Germline values: CDR1 SGHTA, CDR2 FQGNSA. This CDR3 region has 15 residues. Between the trimmed V and J ends, which lost 2 bases and 4 bases, there was a span of 9 bases. The CDR3 spells CASSLMAAGANVLTF. The DNA of the CDR3 is TGTGCCAGCAGCTTAATGGCGGCAGGGGCCAACGTCCTGACTTTC.

Only a few counts were recorded for this clonotype. This chain connects TRBV11-2 to TRBJ2-2; 13 bases agree with TRBD2. The germline V gene encodes CDR1 SGHAT and CDR2 FQNNGV. The CDR3 has 19 amino acids. J lost 4 bases, V lost 0 bases, and 8 bases had no gene match. CDR3 amino acids: CASSLEGLAGAGATGELFF. In DNA form, the CDR3 reads TGTGCCAGCAGCTTAGAAGGACTAGCGGGGGCCGGGGCCACCGGGGAGCTGTTTTTT.

This clonotype has ten or more counts. The chain combines TRBV15 with TRBJ2-7; D gene ambiguous. CDR1 is LNHNV, CDR2 YYDKDF, per germline (reference sequence). CDR3 length equals 16 residues. The V end was cut by 3 bases, the J end by 0 bases, with 15 bases between. The CDR3 loop is CATSRLSRSGSYEQYF. Written as DNA, the CDR3 is TGTGCCACCAGCAGGTTGAGCAGGTCGGGCTCCTACGAGCAGTACTTC.

The chain uses TRBV5-1 and TRBJ1-1; 9 bases line up with TRBD1. Germline V CDR1 and CDR2: SGHRS, YFSETQ. The CDR3 has 17 residues. V lost 4 bases and J lost 3; bases outside the gene matches: 13. The CDR3 DNA reads as TGCGCCAGCAGCAAACCGGGACAGGGTAAGGAGGACACTGAAGCTTTCTTT. Its protein is CASSKPGQGKEDTEAFF.

This clonotype was seen a handful of times. The chain links TRBV18 to TRBJ1-1; 9 bases align to TRBD1. J gave up 4 bases and V 5 bases, and 5 bases lay outside the gene matches. Germline loops: CDR1 KGHSH, CDR2 LQKENI. The CDR3 has 14 residues. The chain's CDR3 is CASSSGQGTTEAFF. Here the CDR3 DNA reads TGTGCCAGCTCATCGGGACAGGGAACCACTGAAGCTTTCTTT.

This clonotype occurred a few times. CDR3 sequence reads: CASSQDKVYGYTF. The CDR3, as DNA: TGCGCCAGCAGCCAAGATAAGGTCTATGGCTACACCTTC. The rearrangement joins TRBV4-1 to TRBJ1-2, with no clear D. The CDR3 has 13 amino acids. V lost 0 bases to trimming and J lost 4 bases, with 6 bases between them. Germline loops: CDR1 MGHRA, CDR2 YSYEKL.

This clonotype was detected ten times or more. The J gene is TRBJ2-5, the V gene TRBV7-9; D may be TRBD1 or TRBD2 (6 bases each). The CDR3 consists of 15 residues. V lost 4 bases and J lost 5, with 17 bases in between. Germline CDR1 and CDR2: SEHNR and FQNEAQ (reference sequence). The CDR3 sequence: CASSSQRGAGETQYF. DNA of the CDR3: TGTGCCAGCAGCTCCCAAAGGGGGGCCGGGGAGACCCAGTACTTC.

The chain links TRBV12-3 or TRBV12-4 to TRBJ1-1, with D possibly TRBD1 on 6 matching bases. The V end lost 6 bases, the J end lost 7 bases, and 12 bases lay between the germline ends. CDR3 length equals 12 residues. The CDR3 here is CASSRRGSEAFF. DNA of the CDR3: TGTGCCAGCAGCCGCAGGGGCAGTGAAGCTTTCTTT.

As DNA, the CDR3 is TGTGCCAGCAGCGTGACAGAGTACCAAGAGACCCAGTACTTC. Translation gives CASSVTEYQETQYF. V usage is TRBV9 and J usage is TRBJ2-5, with D tentatively TRBD1 (5 bases). Per germline, CDR1 SGDLS and CDR2 YYNGEE. Deletions cut 2 bases from V and 0 bases from J, with 8 bases between. The CDR3 is 14 amino acids.

The chain joins TRBV5-5 to TRBJ2-5; D is perhaps TRBD2 (5 bases). Germline V lookup: CDR1 SGHKS, CDR2 YYEKEE (reference sequence). The V end was cut by 0 bases, the J end by 5 bases, with 11 bases between. The CDR3 is 14 amino acids. DNA for the CDR3: TGTGCCAGCAGCTTGGCGGTCGGGATCGAGACCCAGTACTTC. This encodes CASSLAVGIETQYF.

The chain carries TRBV12-3 or TRBV12-4 and TRBJ1-4; TRBD1 aligns across 8 bases. Trimming took 2 bases from V and 0 from J; bases not matched to a gene: 2. The CDR3 length is 16 residues. The CDR3 reads CASSLHRGATNEKLFF. CDR3 DNA: TGTGCCAGCAGTTTACACAGGGGGGCAACTAATGAAAAACTGTTTTTT.

V gene TRBV5-8 combines with J gene TRBJ2-3; tentatively, D is TRBD1 or TRBD2 (5 bases each). Germline CDR1 reads SGHTS; CDR2 reads YDEGEE. V gave up 5 bases and J gave up 2 bases, with 12 bases separating them. The CDR3 extends over 14 amino acids. The CDR3 spells CASRSGRFTDTQYF. DNA for the CDR3: TGTGCCAGCAGGTCGGGGCGTTTCACAGATACGCAGTATTTT.

This clonotype occurred many times. The rearrangement uses TRBV5-1 and TRBJ1-4; D might be TRBD1 (5 bases). V was shortened by 4 bases and J by 3 bases, with 13 bases between the two germline ends. Germline lookup yields CDR1 SGHRS and CDR2 YFSETQ. CDR3 size: 15 residues. The CDR3: CASSDSGTANEKLFF. The CDR3 DNA reads as TGCGCCAGCAGCGACTCAGGGACGGCTAATGAAAAACTGTTTTTT. Looking up the rest from reference TRBV5-1 and TRBJ1-4 gives the full variable domain: KAGVTQTPRYLIKTRGQQVTLSCSPISGHRSVSWYQQTPGQGLQFLFEYFSETQRNKGNFPGRFSGRQFSNSRSEMNVSTLELGDSALYLCASSDSGTANEKLFFGSGTQLSVL.